Shown below are 25 T cell receptor beta chains from a single sample sequenced in a study of vaccination and CD4 T cells after COVID-19. The treatment: roughly ten-day PBMC culture with coronavirus spike peptide pools or control peptides (ViraFEST assay). With the Oncomine TCR Beta short-read assay, DNA from cultured CD4+ T cells was sequenced. TCRdb re-called the PCR reads through MiXCR, storing one row per CDR3 protein. This table has about 17,000 distinct CDR3 sequences, about 53% appearing once. Their specific antigens are unknown. Input material: CD4+ T cells from blood, cultured in vitro. Receptor source: a human donor who had recovered from COVID-19.

The chain carries TRBV11-3 and TRBJ2-3; the D gene is possibly TRBD2 (6 bases). Germline V CDR1 and CDR2: SGHNT, YENEEA. V lost 1 base, J lost 0 bases, and 8 bases lay in between. The CDR3 totals 15 residues. For the CDR3, the DNA is TGTGCCAGCAGCTTAGTACTAGCTAGCACAGATACGCAGTATTTT. It translates to CASSLVLASTDTQYF.

The chain employs TRBV7-6 and TRBJ2-1; D assignment may be TRBD1 or TRBD2 (5 bases each). With 5 bases removed from V and 9 bases from J, the gap between germline ends came to 11 bases. Germline loops: CDR1 SGHVS, CDR2 FNYEAQ. The CDR3 has 12 amino acids. The DNA for the CDR3 is TGTGCCAGCAGCACCTCTGGGGGTGAGCAGTTCTTC. This codes for CASSTSGGEQFF.

This chain connects TRBV10-3 to TRBJ1-2; D is unresolved. The germline CDR1 and CDR2 sequences are ENHRY and SYGVKD. The CDR3 runs to 15 residues. The V and J ends lost 0 bases and 6 bases respectively, with 14 bases between them. The chain's CDR3 is CAISESSVGRDGYTF. CDR3 in DNA: TGTGCCATCAGTGAGTCTTCTGTAGGGAGGGATGGCTACACCTTC.

The genes are TRBV27 and TRBJ2-1; D is unclear. The V and J ends lost 6 bases and 7 bases respectively, with 13 bases between them. The CDR3 has 13 residues. The germline V gene encodes CDR1 MNHEY and CDR2 SMNVEV (reference sequence). CDR3 bases: TGTGCCAGCAGCCCTAAAACTGCGAATGAGCAGTTCTTC. Amino acid sequence: CASSPKTANEQFF.

The rearrangement links TRBV6-1 to TRBJ2-7; 8 bases fit TRBD1. V was clipped by 6 bases and J by 6 bases; unmatched bases: 13. CDR1 and CDR2 (germline): MNHNS, SASEGT. This CDR3 has 15 residues. In nucleotides, the CDR3 is TGTGCCAGCAGCCCCTCCGGGACAGGATCGTCCGAGCAGTACTTC. Its protein is CASSPSGTGSSEQYF.

This clonotype has a handful of counts. The CDR3 region is CSAHSTSGSHNEQFF. For the CDR3, the DNA is TGCAGTGCCCACTCGACTAGCGGGAGTCACAATGAGCAGTTCTTC. V gene TRBV20-1 combines with J gene TRBJ2-1; 12 bases are a match to TRBD2. With 6 bases clipped from V and 5 bases from J, the junction kept 8 bases outside the gene matches. This CDR3 has 15 residues. The germline V gene has CDR1 DFQATT and CDR2 SNEGSKA (reference sequence).

The gene calls are TRBV20-1 and TRBJ1-2; weak D call: TRBD1 (5 bases). Germline CDR1 DFQATT, CDR2 SNEGSKA (reference sequence). V was pared by 3 bases and J by 11 bases, with 16 bases between. There are 12 residues in the CDR3. This CDR3 is CSASFQGMSYTF. CDR3 nucleotides: TGCAGTGCTAGTTTCCAGGGTATGAGTTACACCTTC.

This clonotype was detected once. J is TRBJ2-5 and V is TRBV2; 11 bases agree with TRBD1. The V and J ends lost 6 bases and 4 bases, in that order; junction bases with no gene match: 7. The CDR3 loop spans 15 amino acids. In germline, CDR1 is SNHLY, CDR2 FYNNEI. CDR3 amino acids: CASRPTGTGGETQYF. The CDR3 DNA sequence: TGTGCCAGCAGACCCACCGGGACAGGGGGAGAGACCCAGTACTTC.

The gene calls are TRBV7-9 and TRBJ2-6, with D unresolved. The V gene's germline CDR1 is SEHNR and CDR2 FQNEAQ (reference sequence). This CDR3 contains 12 residues. The CDR3 protein is CADLGGANVLTF. The CDR3 DNA follows: TGTGCAGATCTCGGGGGGGCCAACGTCCTGACTTTC.

The chain uses TRBV25-1 and TRBJ1-5; D unresolved. Germline CDR1 is MGHDK and CDR2 is SYGVNS. The CDR3 loop spans 13 amino acids. V lost 3 bases and J 2 bases, leaving 5 bases between the germline ends. This CDR3 reads CASSEQGNQPQHF. The CDR3 bases are TGTGCCAGCAGTGAGCAGGGCAATCAGCCCCAGCATTTT.

V and J are TRBV20-1 and TRBJ2-7, with 10 positions matching TRBD1. J gave up 5 bases and V 5 bases, and 15 bases lay outside the gene matches. Germline CDR1 DFQATT, CDR2 SNEGSKA (reference sequence). The CDR3 consists of 16 residues. The CDR3 sequence is CSARDRGLMATNEQYF. CDR3 in DNA: TGCAGTGCTCGGGACAGGGGTTTAATGGCCACTAACGAGCAGTACTTC.

The gene calls are TRBV2 and TRBJ1-1, with TRBD1 as a possible D gene (6 bases). The V end lost 2 bases, the J end lost 4 bases, and 14 bases lay between the germline ends. The CDR3 contains 15 residues. From germline, CDR1 is SNHLY and CDR2 FYNNEI. CDR3 DNA: TGTGCCAGCAGTGAACAGGGGTCGGGCAGCACTGAAGCTTTCTTT. Translation gives CASSEQGSGSTEAFF.

The chain joins TRBV19 to TRBJ1-6; 8 bases align to TRBD1. Germline V CDR1 and CDR2: LNHDA, SQIVND (reference sequence). The CDR3 contains 14 residues. The J segment lost 9 bases and the V segment lost 7 bases, leaving 8 bases of the junction unmatched. The CDR3, as DNA: TGTGCCAGTAACCCGGGACAGGCTTCTTCACCCCTCCACTTT. This translates into CASNPGQASSPLHF.

The chain couples TRBV11-2 to TRBJ1-1, with D unclear. CDR3 length: 16 amino acids. V was trimmed by 5 bases and J by 0 bases, leaving 16 bases between them. Germline V gives CDR1 SGHAT, CDR2 FQNNGV. The CDR3 DNA sequence: TGTGCCAGCAGCCGCAGCTCAGCCACGATGAACACTGAAGCTTTCTTT. Translation: CASSRSSATMNTEAFF.

This chain uses TRBV6-2 or TRBV6-3 with TRBJ2-7; D could derive from TRBD1 or TRBD2 (6 bases each). V was clipped by 8 bases and J by 2 bases, with 13 bases between them. This CDR3 contains 13 residues. Germline-derived CDR1 and CDR2 are MNHEY and SVGEGT. CDR3 sequence (DNA): TGTGCCAGCCAGCCGGGGGCGACCTACGAGCAGTACTTC. Translation: CASQPGATYEQYF.

The gene calls are TRBV6-5 and TRBJ1-1; D uncertain. The V end was cut by 1 base, the J end by 4 bases, with 16 bases between. Per germline, CDR1 MNHEY and CDR2 SVGAGI. This CDR3 spans 16 amino acids. Here the CDR3 DNA reads TGTGCCAGCAGTTACTTCGGCCCCCGATGGTCCACTGAAGCTTTCTTT. Protein sequence: CASSYFGPRWSTEAFF.

The genes are TRBV11-2 and TRBJ2-7, with 8 bases lining up with TRBD2. Germline V CDR1 and CDR2: SGHAT, FQNNGV. This CDR3 spans 15 amino acids. V was pared by 5 bases and J by 0 bases, with 6 bases of the junction left unmatched. The CDR3 nucleotides read TGTGCCAGCAGCGGCATAGCGGGAAGCTCCTACGAGCAGTACTTC. It codes for CASSGIAGSSYEQYF.

V is TRBV20-1 and J is TRBJ2-4; 10 nucleotides agree with TRBD1. The CDR3 loop spans 14 amino acids. Germline assignment: CDR1 DFQATT and CDR2 SNEGSKA (reference sequence). J gave up 9 bases and V 2 bases, and 7 bases lay outside the gene matches. This CDR3 reads CSARRGTGEGIQYF. The CDR3 nucleotides read TGCAGTGCTAGAAGGGGGACAGGGGAAGGCATTCAGTACTTC.

This clonotype turned up a few times. The CDR3 protein is CSAKDRGGEAFF. In nucleotides, the CDR3 is TGCAGTGCTAAGGACAGGGGAGGTGAAGCTTTCTTT. The J gene is TRBJ1-1, the V gene TRBV20-1, with 9 bases matching TRBD1. Germline-derived CDR1 and CDR2 are DFQATT and SNEGSKA (reference sequence). Trimming cost V 4 bases and J 7 bases; bases outside gene matches: 4. The CDR3 is made up of 12 amino acids.

The chain uses TRBV6-1 and TRBJ1-2; D not resolved. Germline V gives CDR1 MNHNS, CDR2 SASEGT. This CDR3 has 15 residues. V lost 2 bases to trimming and J lost 5 bases, with 15 bases between them. Written as DNA, the CDR3 is TGTGCCAGCAGTGAAAGCGGATATGAGCGATATGGCTACACCTTC. Translating gives CASSESGYERYGYTF.

The chain has TRBV20-1 and TRBJ1-2; 10 bases agree with TRBD1. J lost 7 bases, V lost 3 bases, and 11 bases had no gene match. Germline CDR1 reads DFQATT; CDR2 reads SNEGSKA (reference sequence). CDR3 size: 15 residues. CDR3 protein: CSARGPGQGSRGYTF. CDR3 nucleotides: TGCAGTGCTAGGGGCCCGGGACAGGGGTCGCGTGGCTACACCTTC.

V usage is TRBV19 and J usage is TRBJ2-1, with unresolved D. Germline loops: CDR1 LNHDA, CDR2 SQIVND (reference sequence). Trimming removed 6 bases at V and 0 bases at J, with 12 bases between. The CDR3 contains 15 residues. CDR3 DNA: TGTGCCAGTAGCACGGCTTTGAGCTCCTACAATGAGCAGTTCTTC. Its protein product is CASSTALSSYNEQFF.

The table lists this clonotype with a few counts. The chain is built from TRBV11-3 and TRBJ1-6; unclear D gene. V shed 0 bases and J shed 7 bases, with 10 bases lying between them. Germline V gene lookup returns CDR1 SGHNT and CDR2 YENEEA. CDR3 length: 15 amino acids. For the CDR3, the DNA is TGTGCCAGCAGCTTAGAAGTAGGAGGAAATTCACCCCTCCACTTT. The encoded protein is CASSLEVGGNSPLHF.

This clonotype came up a few times. The V call is TRBV6-5, the J call TRBJ1-2, with a possible D match to TRBD1 (5 bases). Trimming took off 2 bases at V and 7 bases at J, with 20 bases between the two ends. Germline V gene data show CDR1 as MNHEY and CDR2 as SVGAGI. The CDR3 has 16 residues. CDR3 coding DNA: TGTGCCAGCAGTTACCTCTACAGGACCCAACATGGTGGCTACACCTTC. Translation: CASSYLYRTQHGGYTF.

The sample holds a few counts of this clonotype. The chain joins TRBV6-1 to TRBJ2-3, with a weak D call TRBD2 (6 bases). Germline-derived CDR1 and CDR2 are MNHNS and SASEGT. Trimming shortened V by 7 bases and J by 0 bases, and 17 bases separated the two germline ends. The CDR3 consists of 16 residues. In DNA form, the CDR3 reads TGTGCCAGCATGTTATCGGCGGCGGGGAGCACAGATACGCAGTATTTT. Amino acids: CASMLSAAGSTDTQYF.